Sequencing of this TCR beta chain was carried out in a study of T cells expressing NK-cell markers. Across the study: Sequencing of TCR beta repertoires drew on sorted CD3+CD56+NKG2C+, CD3+CD56+NKG2C- and CD3+CD56-NKG2C+ T cells.

In germline, CDR1 is SGHRS, CDR2 YFSETQ. This CDR3 has 14 amino acids. TCRdb reprocessed the 5' RACE reads, keeping one entry per CDR3 protein, no DNA. In all, the sample yields roughly 350,000 distinct CDR3 sequences. In the case of this clonotype: The antigen is unknown.

Study-wide findings and caveats: A range of about 1.0-8% of CD8+ T cells consisted of dominant NKG2C+ clonotypes in a handful of donors.

The clonotype comes from a man aged 18-75 years in good health. The chain has TRBV5-1 and TRBJ2-7; with no DNA, the TCRdb D assignment of TRBD1 cannot be verified. The sequencing sample was made of blood T cells: a sorted CD56 or NKG2C T cell subset, CD4+ or CD8+ T cells, or bulk PBMC T cells (not recorded which). CDR3 loop: CASSEGTGSNEQYF.